This TCR beta chain emerged from a study of primary melanoma T cells and metastatic recurrence. Study-level information: Samples were primary melanomas of stage T2 to T4. Points from the study as a whole: T-cell fraction over 20% seemed protective regardless of ulceration or nodes. Tumor T-cell fraction reportedly predicted progression-free survival independently.

CDR3 length equals 14 residues. Germline V gives CDR1 SGHNT, CDR2 YENEEA. After removal of 4 bases from V and 5 bases from J, the junction contained 5 bases not matched to a gene. Measured with immunoSEQ multiplex PCR; TCRdb has only the in-frame clones, and not every one. The data contain several thousand clones, roughly four fifths of them singletons. With respect to this clone: What it binds is unknown.

This sequence originates from a human donor with melanoma. V usage is TRBV11-3 and J usage is TRBJ2-5; TRBD2 agrees at 9 bases. The specimen was melanoma tumor tissue. CDR3 region: CASSSASGRETQYF. For the CDR3, the DNA is TGTGCCAGCAGCTCGGCCAGCGGGAGGGAGACCCAGTACTTC.